Below are 29 T cell receptor beta chains sequenced from a single sample in a study of blood T cell repertoires in COVID-19. Here immunoSEQ multiplex PCR was the method, and the copy in TCRdb shows in-frame clones only, minus some. The sample yields under 200,000 clones, around 82% seen once. The sample comprised peripheral blood. The receptors were sampled from a woman of 80 years or more with acute or convalescent COVID-19.

This clone has just a few counts. V is TRBV6-6 and J is TRBJ2-7; 12 bases match TRBD2. The V segment lost 6 bases and the J segment 9 bases; nucleotides outside the gene matches: 12. The CDR3 runs 15 residues. CDR1 and CDR2 from the germline V gene are MNHNY and SVGAGI (reference sequence). CDR3 region: CASSPLAGGPGRQYF. In DNA form, the CDR3 reads TGTGCCAGCAGCCCTCTAGCGGGAGGGCCTGGACGGCAGTACTTC.

The chain recombines TRBV11-1 with TRBJ2-7; TRBD1 is a possible D gene (7 bases). CDR3 length: 14 residues. V lost 3 bases, J lost 2 bases, and 11 bases lay in between. Germline V gene sequence: CDR1 SGHAT, CDR2 FQDESV (reference sequence). CDR3 nucleotides: TGTGCCAGCAGCTTCCCAGGGGGGACCTACGAGCAGTACTTC. Its protein is CASSFPGGTYEQYF.

This chain connects TRBV6-1 to TRBJ2-5; weak D call: TRBD2 (5 bases). CDR3 size: 13 residues. The V gene lost 1 base and the J gene lost 9 bases, with 12 bases spanning the gap. Germline values: CDR1 MNHNS, CDR2 SASEGT. The chain's CDR3 is CASSEEARRAQYF. CDR3 DNA sequence: TGTGCCAGCAGTGAAGAAGCCCGGCGGGCCCAGTACTTC.

The rearrangement links TRBV12-3 or TRBV12-4 to TRBJ2-7; 9 bases are a match to TRBD1. The CDR3 extends over 13 amino acids. V gave up 6 bases and J gave up 3 bases; unmatched junction bases: 3. The CDR3 DNA reads as TGTGCCAGCAGGCGACAGGGGGGCTACGAGCAGTACTTC. It encodes CASRRQGGYEQYF.

The chain uses TRBV2 and TRBJ2-1, with 12 bases lining up with TRBD2. CDR1 is SNHLY, CDR2 FYNNEI, per germline. The J segment lost 8 bases and the V segment lost 5 bases, leaving 7 bases of the junction unmatched. This CDR3 region has 15 residues. As DNA, the CDR3 is TGTGCCAGCAGTAGAACGACTAGCGGGAGAGATGAGCAGTTCTTC. It yields the protein CASSRTTSGRDEQFF.

A single count supports this clone. The genes are TRBV5-1 and TRBJ2-1, with TRBD2 matching 11 bases. Germline V gene sequence: CDR1 SGHRS, CDR2 YFSETQ. CDR3 size: 15 residues. The J segment lost 12 bases and the V segment lost 2 bases, leaving 10 bases of the junction unmatched. CDR3 bases: TGCGCCAGCAGCTTTTCCGGGACTAGCGGTCTGGGGCAGTTCTTC. It yields the protein CASSFSGTSGLGQFF.

The chain combines TRBV19 with TRBJ1-1, with 8 positions matching TRBD1. After removal of 3 bases from V and 3 bases from J, the junction contained 3 bases not matched to a gene. The CDR3 has 14 amino acids. Germline lookup yields CDR1 LNHDA and CDR2 SQIVND (reference sequence). CDR3 in DNA: TGTGCCAGTAGTATCGGACAGGGATACACTGAAGCTTTCTTT. Its protein product is CASSIGQGYTEAFF.

This clone was seen only a few times. V usage is TRBV5-6 and J usage is TRBJ2-6, with a tentative D call TRBD2 (5 bases). Per germline, CDR1 SGHDT and CDR2 YYEEEE. CDR3 size: 16 residues. V was shortened by 2 bases and J by 1 base, with 10 bases between the two germline ends. The CDR3 bases are TGTGCCAGCAGCTTTTGGCCGGGATCTGGGGCCAACGTCCTGACTTTC. Residues: CASSFWPGSGANVLTF. Drawing the rest from reference TRBV5-6 and TRBJ2-6, the complete variable domain is DAGVTQSPTHLIKTRGQQVTLRCSPKSGHDTVSWYQQALGQGPQFIFQYYEEEERQRGNFPDRFSGHQFPNYSSELNVNALLLGDSALYLCASSFWPGSGANVLTFGAGSRLTVL.

The V call is TRBV29-1, the J call TRBJ2-3; TRBD2 matches at 8 bases. Germline values: CDR1 SQVTM, CDR2 ANQGSEA. This CDR3 has 14 residues. Trimming took 4 bases from V and 4 from J; bases not matched to a gene: 7. CDR3 sequence: CSVGGAGAPDTQYF. CDR3 nucleotides: TGCAGCGTTGGAGGAGCGGGAGCGCCAGATACGCAGTATTTT.

This chain joins TRBV19 and TRBJ2-1; the match to TRBD1 covers 8 bases. Per germline, CDR1 LNHDA and CDR2 SQIVND (reference sequence). The CDR3 length is 14 residues. Trimming took 4 bases from V and 5 from J; bases not matched to a gene: 4. The CDR3 spells CASSSQGAHNEQFF. DNA of the CDR3: TGTGCCAGTAGTAGCCAGGGGGCCCACAATGAGCAGTTCTTC.

There are a few counts of this clone. The chain recombines TRBV6-5 with TRBJ2-3, with 13 bases matching TRBD2. V was clipped by 5 bases and J by 6 bases; unmatched bases: 5. The CDR3 contains 15 residues. From germline, CDR1 is MNHEY and CDR2 SVGAGI. The CDR3 DNA reads TGTGCCAGCAGTCGCGGGACTAGCGGGGTGGATACGCAGTATTTT. It codes for CASSRGTSGVDTQYF.

This chain connects TRBV5-4 to TRBJ2-7; D is perhaps TRBD1 (6 bases). The CDR3 sequence is 15 residues long. The V end was cut by 4 bases, the J end by 0 bases, with 14 bases between. Germline CDR1 SGHNT, CDR2 YYREEE (reference sequence). In nucleotides, the CDR3 is TGTGCCAGCAGCCTCGCAGGGGTCTACTCCTACGAGCAGTACTTC. Protein: CASSLAGVYSYEQYF.

This clone was recorded a few times. The J gene is TRBJ1-1, the V gene TRBV6-2 or TRBV6-3; no definite D call. This CDR3 has 13 amino acids. CDR1 MNHEY and CDR2 SVGEGT come from the germline V gene. V was cut by 0 bases and J by 5 bases, with 7 bases left in between. The CDR3 bases are TGTGCCAGCAGTTACTCGGGCAGGACTGAAGCTTTCTTT. Residues: CASSYSGRTEAFF.

The J gene is TRBJ2-3, the V gene TRBV5-4; the D is unclear. CDR3 length: 14 amino acids. Trimming cost V 2 bases and J 6 bases, with 13 bases left between them. Germline lookup yields CDR1 SGHNT and CDR2 YYREEE (reference sequence). The CDR3 region is CASSLLWASDTQYF. For the CDR3, the DNA is TGTGCCAGCAGCTTACTCTGGGCCTCCGATACGCAGTATTTT. Full variable domain (outside the CDR3, taken from reference TRBV5-4 and TRBJ2-3): ETGVTQSPTHLIKTRGQQVTLRCSSQSGHNTVSWYQQALGQGPQFIFQYYREEENGRGNFPPRFSGLQFPNYSSELNVNALELDDSALYLCASSLLWASDTQYFGPGTRLTVL.

V and J are TRBV2 and TRBJ2-2; 15 bases align to TRBD2. This CDR3 is built from 16 residues. Germline values: CDR1 SNHLY, CDR2 FYNNEI. V gave up 7 bases and J gave up 5 bases; unmatched junction bases: 5. The CDR3 reads CASTFGTSGRTGELFF. In DNA form, the CDR3 reads TGTGCCAGCACTTTCGGGACTAGCGGGAGGACCGGGGAGCTGTTTTTT.

V and J are TRBV6-2 or TRBV6-3 and TRBJ2-7; TRBD2 might be the D (6 bases). V shed 6 bases and J shed 7 bases, with 13 bases lying between them. The CDR3 extends over 12 amino acids. Germline lookup yields CDR1 MNHEY and CDR2 SVGEGT. The CDR3 is CASSQHAGEQYF. The CDR3 DNA is TGTGCCAGCAGCCAACATGCGGGGGAGCAGTACTTC.

This clone appeared once. The chain is built from TRBV3-1 (or the pseudogene TRBV3-2) and TRBJ1-1; D ambiguous. From germline, CDR1 is LGHDT and CDR2 YNNKEL (reference sequence). CDR3 length: 15 residues. V lost 0 bases and J 0 bases, leaving 8 bases between the germline ends. This CDR3 reads CASSQELKMNTEAFF. CDR3 bases: TGTGCCAGCAGCCAAGAACTTAAAATGAACACTGAAGCTTTCTTT.

This chain uses TRBV29-1 with TRBJ2-2; 10 bases align to TRBD1. The V and J ends lost 6 bases and 6 bases, in that order; junction bases with no gene match: 10. The germline V gene encodes CDR1 SQVTM and CDR2 ANQGSEA. The CDR3 extends over 15 amino acids. The CDR3 coding sequence is TGCAGCGTAGGGGGACAGGGGATAATAGCCGGGGAGCTGTTTTTT. It encodes CSVGGQGIIAGELFF.

The V gene is TRBV7-3, the J gene TRBJ2-7; 9 bases are shared with TRBD1. CDR1 and CDR2 (germline): SGHTA, FQGTGA. V dropped 1 base and J dropped 3; count of bases not matched to a gene: 4. The CDR3 extends over 15 amino acids. The CDR3 DNA reads TGTGCCAGCAGCTTAAACCCGACAGGGGGCTACGAGCAGTACTTC. Translation gives CASSLNPTGGYEQYF.

The chain couples TRBV6-5 to TRBJ1-1, with 7 bases matching TRBD1. Trimming removed 2 bases from V and 1 base from J; junction bases left unmatched: 4. The germline gives CDR1 MNHEY, CDR2 SVGAGI. CDR3 length: 15 amino acids. CDR3 sequence (DNA): TGTGCCAGCAGTTACCGACAGGGTACGAACACTGAAGCTTTCTTT. Encoded protein: CASSYRQGTNTEAFF.

The V call is TRBV10-3, the J call TRBJ2-5, with a possible D match to TRBD1 (6 bases). The germline gives CDR1 ENHRY, CDR2 SYGVKD. Deletions cut 6 bases from V and 5 bases from J, with 19 bases between. The CDR3 spans 15 residues. This CDR3 reads CAISEPLGGGETQYF. CDR3 nucleotides: TGTGCCATCAGCGAACCCCTTGGGGGCGGGGAGACCCAGTACTTC.

The rearrangement links TRBV5-8 to TRBJ1-1; 7 positions agree with TRBD1. The trim removed 3 bases at V and 0 bases at J, leaving 8 bases unmatched. Looked up from germline, CDR1 is SGHTS and CDR2 is YDEGEE. This CDR3 has 16 residues. The DNA for the CDR3 is TGTGCCAGCAGCTCGGGACAGCGGATTATGAACACTGAAGCTTTCTTT. Amino acids: CASSSGQRIMNTEAFF.

This clone was counted only a few times. The chain joins TRBV7-2 to TRBJ2-7, with no clear D. CDR3 size: 11 residues. Looked up from germline, CDR1 is SGHTA and CDR2 is FQGNSA. The V end was cut by 5 bases, the J end by 3 bases, with 5 bases between. CDR3 DNA sequence: TGTGCCAGCAGCCGTGTCTACGAGCAGTACTTC. It yields the protein CASSRVYEQYF.

The gene calls are TRBV7-2 and TRBJ2-7, with TRBD2 matching 9 bases. The CDR3 consists of 15 residues. Germline lookup yields CDR1 SGHTA and CDR2 FQGNSA. Trimming cost V 4 bases and J 4 bases; bases outside gene matches: 8. The chain's CDR3 is CASSWLAGSEYEQYF. The CDR3, as DNA: TGTGCCAGCAGCTGGCTAGCGGGATCTGAGTACGAGCAGTACTTC.

This clone was detected once. This chain joins TRBV28 and TRBJ2-7, with a weak D call TRBD1 (6 bases). Trimming left V 5 bases short and J 6 bases short, with 23 bases between. CDR1 is MDHEN and CDR2 is SYDVKM in the germline V gene. The CDR3 is 16 residues long. CDR3 coding DNA: TGTGCCAGCAGTCAACGACAGGTCGTACCCCATACCGAGCAGTACTTC. As protein: CASSQRQVVPHTEQYF.

This chain joins TRBV6-5 and TRBJ2-1, with unresolved D. Germline CDR1 reads MNHEY; CDR2 reads SVGAGI. There are 15 residues in the CDR3. V was pared by 4 bases and J by 0 bases, with 10 bases between. The DNA of the CDR3 is TGTGCCAGCAGTTCACTATCTTCCTCCTACAATGAGCAGTTCTTC. It is translated as CASSSLSSSYNEQFF.

This clone was observed a single time. The gene calls are TRBV6-5 and TRBJ1-1; tentative D call: TRBD1 (5 bases). The germline CDR1 and CDR2 sequences are MNHEY and SVGAGI. The CDR3 covers 14 residues. Trimming pared 5 bases from V and 1 base from J, leaving 11 bases between. The CDR3 region is CASSSGTANTEAFF. The CDR3 DNA reads as TGTGCCAGCAGTAGCGGGACGGCGAACACTGAAGCTTTCTTT.

The V gene is TRBV6-5, the J gene TRBJ1-2; 7 bases are a match to TRBD1. Germline V gives CDR1 MNHEY, CDR2 SVGAGI. Trimming took 6 bases from V and 4 from J; bases not matched to a gene: 8. This CDR3 has 14 amino acids. Written as DNA, the CDR3 is TGTGCCAGCAGGGACGACAGGGAACCCTATGGCTACACCTTC. It translates to CASRDDREPYGYTF.

The chain combines TRBV30 with TRBJ2-2; 7 bases match TRBD1. The CDR3 spans 13 residues. The ends lost 3 bases at V and 6 bases at J; junction bases unmatched: 4. In germline, CDR1 is GTSNPN, CDR2 SVGIG (reference sequence). The chain's CDR3 is CAWRDRGPGELFF. For the CDR3, the DNA is TGTGCCTGGAGGGATAGGGGGCCCGGGGAGCTGTTTTTT.